Listed below are T cell receptor beta chains from one sample, sequenced in a study of blood T cell repertoires in COVID-19. Profiled with immunoSEQ multiplex PCR; TCRdb holds only in-frame clones, not every one. This sample has 170,000 or so clones, with over 75% found just once. The sample comprised PBMCs or T cells enriched from blood (not recorded which). Every receptor here comes from a woman aged 18-29 years who had recovered from COVID-19. Both conserved end residues are part of each CDR3.

j_call | v_call | cdr3_aa
TRBJ1-1 | TRBV5-4 | CASSPEGRPRAFF
TRBJ2-1 | TRBV9 | CASSVAGVDNEQFF
TRBJ1-2 | TRBV2 | CASSEGGDYGYTF
TRBJ2-1 | TRBV4-2 | CASSRGRAGEQFF
TRBJ1-2 | TRBV6-5 | CASTSGTGAYGYTF
TRBJ1-2 | TRBV10-3 | CAISEGGSYGYTF
TRBJ2-7 | TRBV27 | CASSLSIPGQGYEQYF
TRBJ2-3 | TRBV5-4 | CASSLIIGTDHNTQYF
TRBJ1-3 | TRBV5-4 | CASSLAAGEGNTIYF
TRBJ1-1 | TRBV7-2 | CASSLRTGENTEAFF
TRBJ1-4 | TRBV10-3 | CAISERDPQGAGEKLFF
TRBJ1-5 | TRBV14 | CASSPAGRNQPQHF
TRBJ2-3 | TRBV6-5 | CATRDYALVDTQYF
TRBJ2-7 | TRBV28 | CASSPSRNSGVREQYF
TRBJ2-5 | TRBV6-5 | CASSQGQETQYF
TRBJ2-2 | TRBV7-9 | CASSPQGRDTGELFF
TRBJ2-1 | TRBV6-5 | CASSWTSVYNEQFF
TRBJ2-1 | TRBV5-1 | CASSLALAGESYNEQFF
TRBJ2-7 | TRBV23-1 | CASSQSRGGCDHEQYF
TRBJ1-1 | TRBV3-1/TRBV3-2 | CASSQDLNTEAFF
TRBJ1-4 | TRBV2 | CASSETGQTNEKLFF
TRBJ1-6 | TRBV7-6 | CASSLAGQGVGSPLHF
TRBJ2-7 | TRBV7-9 | CASSEAGTGNEQYF
TRBJ2-7 | TRBV6-6 | CASDKFGQREQYF
TRBJ2-7 | TRBV2 | CASSEELAGAYEQYF
TRBJ2-2 | TRBV7-6 | CASSTRQGIVTGELFF
TRBJ2-7 | TRBV7-9 | CASSSRTVPYEQYF
TRBJ1-5 | TRBV5-1 | CASSPIAGGNQPQHF
TRBJ2-3 | TRBV3-1/TRBV3-2 | CASSSASTDTQYF
TRBJ1-1 | TRBV7-6 | CASSLGTGGRPTEAFF
TRBJ2-1 | TRBV9 | CASSVGGDRYNEQFF
TRBJ1-3 | TRBV2 | CASSDLQVSGNTIYF
TRBJ1-6 | TRBV27 | CASSMTLGGGNSPLHF
TRBJ2-2 | TRBV11-2 | CASSRATGENTGELFF
TRBJ2-1 | TRBV2 | CASTGGAFYEQFF
TRBJ1-1 | TRBV5-6 | CASSQGNTEAFF
TRBJ2-5 | TRBV7-9 | CASSPWDPDSYEGETQYF
TRBJ2-1 | TRBV3-1/TRBV3-2 | CASSPETSTHEQFF
TRBJ1-2 | TRBV19 | CASSAGQGATNYGYTF
TRBJ1-2 | TRBV6-5 | CASSYTGTGLGYGYTF
TRBJ1-4 | TRBV10-3 | CAISELGQGNEKLFF
TRBJ1-6 | TRBV13 | CASSLLSGDNSPLHF
TRBJ2-5 | TRBV7-8 | CASSLPRFAGTGGETQYF